These 28 T cell receptor beta chains came from one sample sequenced in a study of blood T cell repertoires in COVID-19 (dated by TCRdb to about 2020). The library was produced with the immunoSEQ multiplex PCR assay. Imported from immuneACCESS, the table was reduced by TCRdb to in-frame sequences with V and J called. These copies leave out some clones; in studies compared against another copy, an unresolved V gene accounts for under half, and the cause of the remainder is not known. For this sample there are 200,000 to 300,000 clones; about four fifths appear just once. The ten largest clonotypes hold 6% to 8% of the sample. Sequences were obtained from peripheral blood. Every receptor here comes from a woman older than 75 with COVID-19, enrolled during active disease.

This rearrangement joins TRBV27 to TRBJ2-7, with 9 bases fitting TRBD1. Trimming at V came to 6 bases and at J to 3 bases, leaving 9 bases not matched to a gene. In germline, CDR1 is MNHEY, CDR2 SMNVEV (reference sequence). The CDR3 is 15 amino acids. The CDR3 is CASRQGAINIYEQYF. The CDR3 DNA reads TGTGCCAGCAGACAGGGGGCCATTAATATCTACGAGCAGTACTTC.

The chain recombines TRBV27 with TRBJ1-3, with unresolved D. V was trimmed by 2 bases and J by 0 bases, leaving 8 bases between them. The CDR3 sequence is 15 residues long. CDR1 and CDR2 from the germline V gene are MNHEY and SMNVEV (reference sequence). Written as DNA, the CDR3 is TGTGCCAGCAGTTTAATGGGCTCCTCTGGAAACACCATATATTTT. Protein: CASSLMGSSGNTIYF.

The rearrangement joins TRBV29-1 to TRBJ1-2, with TRBD1 matching 12 bases. Germline V gene lookup returns CDR1 SQVTM and CDR2 ANQGSEA. The CDR3 loop spans 14 amino acids. V lost 4 bases to trimming and J lost 6 bases; unmatched junction nucleotides: 6. For the CDR3, the DNA is TGCAGCGTTGTCAGGGACAGGGGGCGGGATGGCTACACCTTC. The encoded protein is CSVVRDRGRDGYTF.

The rearrangement joins TRBV5-1 to TRBJ2-1; TRBD2 is a possible D gene (7 bases). There are 16 residues in the CDR3. Germline CDR1 and CDR2: SGHRS and YFSETQ. Trimming cost V 0 bases and J 6 bases, with 16 bases left between them. Here the CDR3 reads CASSLAEGGLPNEQFF. CDR3 in DNA: TGCGCCAGCAGCTTGGCCGAGGGGGGGCTCCCCAATGAGCAGTTCTTC. Full variable domain (rest looked up from reference TRBV5-1 and TRBJ2-1): KAGVTQTPRYLIKTRGQQVTLSCSPISGHRSVSWYQQTPGQGLQFLFEYFSETQRNKGNFPGRFSGRQFSNSRSEMNVSTLELGDSALYLCASSLAEGGLPNEQFFGPGTRLTVL.

This chain joins TRBV10-2 and TRBJ2-5; 7 bases line up with TRBD1. Germline V CDR1 and CDR2: WSHSY, SAAADI. The V and J ends lost 3 bases and 6 bases, in that order; junction bases with no gene match: 4. The CDR3 sequence is 13 residues long. In DNA form, the CDR3 reads TGCGCCAGCAGTGAAACAGGGGCAAAGACCCAGTACTTC. Its translation: CASSETGAKTQYF.

The V and J genes are TRBV27 and TRBJ1-3; D is perhaps TRBD1 (6 bases). This CDR3 region has 15 residues. In germline, CDR1 is MNHEY, CDR2 SMNVEV (reference sequence). Trimming left V 4 bases short and J 5 bases short, with 15 bases between. CDR3 region: CASSSATGLRNTIYF. As DNA, the CDR3 is TGTGCCAGCAGTTCGGCGACAGGATTGAGAAACACCATATATTTT.

The rearrangement joins TRBV18 to TRBJ1-1, with D perhaps matching TRBD1 (6 bases). The CDR3 spans 12 residues. The V gene lost 3 bases and the J gene lost 8 bases, with 10 bases spanning the gap. Looked up from germline, CDR1 is KGHSH and CDR2 is LQKENI. CDR3 sequence reads: CASSPQGSEAFF. Written as DNA, the CDR3 is TGTGCCAGCTCACCCCAGGGGTCCGAAGCTTTCTTT.

This chain joins TRBV20-1 and TRBJ2-1; a possible D gene is TRBD2 (6 bases). The CDR3 is 14 amino acids. Trimming removed 3 bases from V and 3 bases from J, with 12 bases in between. In germline, CDR1 is DFQATT, CDR2 SNEGSKA (reference sequence). CDR3 in DNA: TGCAGTGCTAGTGGGGGAGGCCGCTACAATGAGCAGTTCTTC. Amino acids: CSASGGGRYNEQFF.

V gene TRBV4-1 combines with J gene TRBJ1-1, with D possibly matching TRBD1 (6 bases). The CDR3 sequence is 14 residues long. Trimming took 1 base from V and 3 from J, leaving 9 bases between them. The germline V gene has CDR1 MGHRA and CDR2 YSYEKL. CDR3 DNA: TGCGCCAGCAGCCAAGCCACAGGGTACACTGAAGCTTTCTTT. It is translated as CASSQATGYTEAFF.

V usage is TRBV5-1 and J usage is TRBJ2-2; TRBD1 matches 9 bases. Germline values: CDR1 SGHRS, CDR2 YFSETQ. The CDR3 totals 16 residues. With 2 bases clipped from V and 6 bases from J, the junction kept 8 bases outside the gene matches. CDR3 sequence (DNA): TGCGCCAGCAGCTTCAGTTACGGGACAGGGTCCGGGGAGCTGTTTTTT. Protein sequence: CASSFSYGTGSGELFF.

With regard to this clone: Other DNA variants within this sample encode the same CDR3. The chain recombines TRBV5-6 with TRBJ1-6; 9 bases agree with TRBD1. The trim removed 7 bases at V and 7 bases at J, leaving 3 bases unmatched. Germline values: CDR1 SGHDT, CDR2 YYEEEE. The CDR3 covers 13 residues. CDR3: CASQGQGNSPLHF. CDR3 nucleotides: TGTGCCAGCCAGGGACAGGGCAATTCACCCCTCCACTTT.

This chain uses TRBV18 with TRBJ2-1, with 7 nucleotides matching TRBD1. Germline V gene data show CDR1 as KGHSH and CDR2 as LQKENI. CDR3 length: 14 residues. The V and J ends lost 5 bases and 6 bases, in that order; junction bases with no gene match: 7. The CDR3 reads CASSLPGTANEQFF. Here the CDR3 DNA reads TGTGCCAGCTCATTGCCCGGGACAGCCAATGAGCAGTTCTTC.

DNA of the CDR3: TGTGCCAGCTCACCTCTGACAGGCTCAATGAACACTGAAGCTTTCTTT. It translates to CASSPLTGSMNTEAFF. This chain uses TRBV18 with TRBJ1-1; D might be TRBD1 (6 bases). Trimming stripped 3 bases from V and 0 bases from J, with 14 bases between. CDR3 length equals 16 residues. Per germline, CDR1 KGHSH and CDR2 LQKENI. Full variable domain (missing parts from reference TRBV18 and TRBJ1-1): NAGVMQNPRHLVRRRGQEARLRCSPMKGHSHVYWYRQLPEEGLKFMVYLQKENIIDESGMPKERFSAEFPKEGPSILRIQQVVRGDSAAYFCASSPLTGSMNTEAFFGQGTRLTVV.

The rearrangement joins TRBV7-9 to TRBJ2-1, with D perhaps matching TRBD1 (5 bases). Germline assignment: CDR1 SEHNR and CDR2 FQNEAQ (reference sequence). This CDR3 region has 13 residues. Trimming pared 4 bases from V and 1 base from J, leaving 5 bases between. CDR3 DNA sequence: TGTGCCAGCAGCTCAGGGTCCTACAATGAGCAGTTCTTC. It specifies CASSSGSYNEQFF.

The rearrangement joins TRBV9 to TRBJ1-2; D is undetermined. This CDR3 is 14 amino acids long. Germline-derived CDR1 and CDR2 are SGDLS and YYNGEE. The germline V and J ends were trimmed by 5 bases and 0 bases, with 11 bases remaining between them. CDR3 sequence reads: CASSEAPSNYGYTF. In DNA form, the CDR3 reads TGTGCCAGCAGTGAGGCCCCATCTAACTATGGCTACACCTTC. The complete variable domain, with remaining parts taken from reference TRBV9 and TRBJ1-2, reads DSGVTQTPKHLITATGQRVTLRCSPRSGDLSVYWYQQSLDQGLQFLIQYYNGEERAKGNILERFSAQQFPDLHSELNLSSLELGDSALYFCASSEAPSNYGYTFGSGTRLTVV.

The chain combines TRBV28 with TRBJ2-2; possibly TRBD1 for D (6 bases). The CDR3 runs to 18 residues. The germline gives CDR1 MDHEN, CDR2 SYDVKM. Trimming shortened V by 7 bases and J by 6 bases, and 27 bases separated the two germline ends. CDR3 nucleotide sequence: TGTGCCAGCATCCCGGGCGGAACACAGGGTATAAGAGCCGGGGAGCTGTTTTTT. Encoded protein: CASIPGGTQGIRAGELFF.

The rearrangement joins TRBV28 to TRBJ1-6; 9 bases agree with TRBD1. The CDR3 consists of 15 residues. In germline, CDR1 is MDHEN, CDR2 SYDVKM. Trimming at V came to 5 bases and at J to 14 bases, leaving 13 bases not matched to a gene. CDR3 region: CASSHRGRDTPALHF. CDR3 sequence (DNA): TGTGCCAGCAGTCACAGGGGGCGCGACACCCCCGCCCTCCACTTT. Using reference TRBV28 and TRBJ1-6 for the parts outside the CDR3, the full variable domain is DVKVTQSSRYLVKRTGEKVFLECVQDMDHENMFWYRQDPGLGLRLIYFSYDVKMKEKGDIPEGYSVSREKKERFSLILESASTNQTSMYLCASSHRGRDTPALHFGNGTRLTVT.

This clone was observed a few times. The chain employs TRBV10-3 and TRBJ1-4; the D gene is possibly TRBD1 (6 bases). The CDR3 spans 17 residues. Trimming stripped 2 bases from V and 0 bases from J, with 13 bases between. Germline V gene sequence: CDR1 ENHRY, CDR2 SYGVKD. The CDR3 spells CAISEPTGGATNEKLFF. The CDR3 region has the DNA TGTGCCATCAGTGAGCCCACTGGGGGCGCAACTAATGAAAAACTGTTTTTT.

CDR3 bases: TGCGCCAGCAGCCGTGGACAGGGACCCTCCACTGAAGCTTTCTTT. Its translation: CASSRGQGPSTEAFF. V and J are TRBV4-1 and TRBJ1-1; 8 bases match TRBD1. After removal of 4 bases from V and 4 bases from J, the junction contained 8 bases not matched to a gene. The germline CDR1 and CDR2 sequences are MGHRA and YSYEKL. The CDR3 sequence is 15 residues long.

The chain has TRBV5-4 and TRBJ2-3; 13 bases map to TRBD2. V trimming: 7 bases; J trimming: 3 bases; junction bases outside the gene matches: 8. The germline V gene has CDR1 SGHNT and CDR2 YYREEE (reference sequence). This CDR3 spans 16 amino acids. CDR3 sequence (DNA): TGTGCCAGCCGAGGACTAGCGGGGGTATCAACAGATACGCAGTATTTT. This sequence encodes CASRGLAGVSTDTQYF.

The rearrangement uses TRBV7-3 and TRBJ2-1; 9 nucleotides line up with TRBD2. V shed 1 base and J 9 bases; nucleotides not matched to a gene: 10. Germline V lookup: CDR1 SGHTA, CDR2 FQGTGA. This CDR3 contains 16 residues. CDR3 coding DNA: TGTGCCAGCAGCTTAAGGGAGCGGGAGGCCAGGGGTGAGCAGTTCTTC. Amino acids: CASSLREREARGEQFF.

The genes are TRBV10-1 and TRBJ2-4, with 8 bases matching TRBD2. Looked up from germline, CDR1 is WNHNN and CDR2 is SYGVQD (reference sequence). V lost 4 bases to trimming and J lost 8 bases; unmatched junction nucleotides: 7. This CDR3 region has 14 residues. The CDR3 region is CASSVGGADDIQYF. DNA of the CDR3: TGCGCCAGCAGTGTCGGGGGGGCCGATGACATTCAGTACTTC.

The genes are TRBV5-1 and TRBJ1-1; possibly TRBD1 for D (6 bases). CDR1 SGHRS and CDR2 YFSETQ come from the germline V gene. Trimming took 2 bases from V and 5 from J, leaving 13 bases between them. This CDR3 has 14 residues. CDR3 protein: CASSFGGAKTEAFF. DNA for the CDR3: TGCGCCAGCAGCTTCGGGGGGGCTAAGACTGAAGCTTTCTTT.

On this clone: This sample also contains other DNA sequences that code for the same CDR3. The CDR3 here is CASSSTGTTNEKLFF. The CDR3 DNA follows: TGCGCCAGCAGTTCGACAGGGACAACTAATGAAAAACTGTTTTTT. The chain couples TRBV5-1 to TRBJ1-4, with TRBD1 matching over 7 bases. The J segment lost 0 bases and the V segment lost 5 bases, leaving 4 bases of the junction unmatched. Germline V gene lookup returns CDR1 SGHRS and CDR2 YFSETQ. The CDR3 sequence is 15 residues long.

This clone was seen just once. V usage is TRBV3-1 (or the pseudogene TRBV3-2) and J usage is TRBJ2-7, with 10 nucleotides matching TRBD2. This CDR3 region has 15 residues. Germline assignment: CDR1 LGHDT and CDR2 YNNKEL (reference sequence). V was clipped by 5 bases and J by 3 bases; unmatched bases: 7. The CDR3 DNA sequence: TGTGCCAGCAGCTCCAGCGGGGGGGGTTTCTACGAGCAGTACTTC. It yields the protein CASSSSGGGFYEQYF.

This clone was seen just once. The chain links TRBV20-1 to TRBJ1-1, with D possibly matching TRBD1 (6 bases). The CDR3 sequence is 15 residues long. V lost 3 bases, J lost 1 base, and 15 bases lay in between. Germline assignment: CDR1 DFQATT and CDR2 SNEGSKA (reference sequence). The CDR3 bases are TGCAGTGCTAGTCCCCGGGGAGGGGGGAACACTGAAGCTTTCTTT. Translating gives CSASPRGGGNTEAFF.

The rearrangement joins TRBV7-3 to TRBJ2-1, with a possible D match to TRBD2 (5 bases). This CDR3 region has 12 residues. CDR1 is SGHTA and CDR2 is FQGTGA in the germline V gene. The V gene lost 5 bases and the J gene lost 8 bases, with 10 bases spanning the gap. The CDR3 region has the DNA TGTGCCAGCAGCCCGGCGGGTGATGAGCAGTTCTTC. Protein: CASSPAGDEQFF.

This chain links TRBV7-3 with TRBJ2-2; D is possibly TRBD1 (6 bases). The V end lost 6 bases, the J end lost 7 bases, and 12 bases lay between the germline ends. Germline CDR1 reads SGHTA; CDR2 reads FQGTGA. CDR3 size: 13 residues. CDR3 sequence: CASSGQPDGELFF. In DNA, the CDR3 is TGTGCCAGCAGTGGACAGCCCGACGGGGAGCTGTTTTTT.